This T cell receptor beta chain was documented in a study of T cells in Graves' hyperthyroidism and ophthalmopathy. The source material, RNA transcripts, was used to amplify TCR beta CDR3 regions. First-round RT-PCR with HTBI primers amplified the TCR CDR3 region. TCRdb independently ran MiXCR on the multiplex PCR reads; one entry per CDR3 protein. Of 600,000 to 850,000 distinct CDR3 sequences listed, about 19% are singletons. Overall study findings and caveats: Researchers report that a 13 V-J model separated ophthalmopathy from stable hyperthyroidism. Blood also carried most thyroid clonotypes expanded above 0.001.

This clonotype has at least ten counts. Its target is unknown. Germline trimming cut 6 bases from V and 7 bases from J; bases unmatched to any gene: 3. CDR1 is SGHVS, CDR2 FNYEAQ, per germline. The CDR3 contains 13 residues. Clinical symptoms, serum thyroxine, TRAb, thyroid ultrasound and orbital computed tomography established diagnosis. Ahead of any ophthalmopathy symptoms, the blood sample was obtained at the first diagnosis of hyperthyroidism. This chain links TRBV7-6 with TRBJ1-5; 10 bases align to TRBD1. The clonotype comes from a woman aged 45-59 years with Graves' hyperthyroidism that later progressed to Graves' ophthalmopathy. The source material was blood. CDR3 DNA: TGTGCCAGCAGTCGGGACAGGGGACAGCCCCAGCATTTT. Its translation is CASSRDRGQPQHF.